The next 18 T cell receptor beta chains were all read from a single sample in a study of blood T cell repertoires in COVID-19. Produced via immunoSEQ multiplex PCR; TCRdb's table is partial and in-frame only. This table has about 170,000 clones, 65% to 85% appearing once. Sequenced material: peripheral blood. The receptor set was obtained from a man between 65 and 80 years old with active or convalescent COVID-19.

Ten or more counts support this clone. The chain is built from TRBV9 and TRBJ2-7, with TRBD2 as a possible D gene (6 bases). This CDR3 is 15 amino acids long. CDR1 SGDLS and CDR2 YYNGEE come from the germline V gene. Trimming removed 4 bases from V and 0 bases from J, with 14 bases in between. CDR3 DNA sequence: TGTGCCAGCAGCATCGGGGGTAGCGGCTCCTACGAGCAGTACTTC. It specifies CASSIGGSGSYEQYF.

The chain joins TRBV2 to TRBJ1-5; TRBD1 matches 7 bases. Per the germline V gene, CDR1 is SNHLY and CDR2 is FYNNEI. The CDR3 length is 14 residues. V trimming: 5 bases; J trimming: 7 bases; junction bases outside the gene matches: 8. The CDR3 reads CASSSQGFEQPQHF. The CDR3 DNA follows: TGTGCCAGCAGTTCACAGGGGTTCGAGCAGCCCCAGCATTTT. Based on the CDR3 plus reference TRBV2 and TRBJ1-5, the full variable domain is EPEVTQTPSHQVTQMGQEVILRCVPISNHLYFYWYRQILGQKVEFLVSFYNNEISEKSEIFDDQFSVERPDGSNFTLKIRSTKLEDSAMYFCASSSQGFEQPQHFGDGTRLSIL.

V gene TRBV20-1 combines with J gene TRBJ2-2, with 10 bases aligning to TRBD1. Looked up from germline, CDR1 is DFQATT and CDR2 is SNEGSKA (reference sequence). V shed 3 bases and J 4 bases; nucleotides not matched to a gene: 2. CDR3 length equals 14 residues. The CDR3 loop reads CSASGTGVTGELFF. Here the CDR3 DNA reads TGCAGTGCTAGTGGGACAGGGGTCACCGGGGAGCTGTTTTTT.

The chain links TRBV9 to TRBJ2-1; D uncertain. There are 13 residues in the CDR3. V shed 0 bases and J shed 9 bases, with 10 bases lying between them. CDR1 is SGDLS, CDR2 YYNGEE, per germline. Here the CDR3 reads CASSVGLIGEQFF. The CDR3 nucleotides are TGTGCCAGCAGCGTAGGCCTAATTGGTGAGCAGTTCTTC.

This chain connects TRBV5-1 to TRBJ1-1; the match to TRBD1 covers 9 bases. CDR3 size: 14 residues. V dropped 4 bases and J dropped 6; count of bases not matched to a gene: 7. CDR1 is SGHRS, CDR2 YFSETQ, per germline. The CDR3 spells CASSAGQGGPEAFF. In nucleotides, the CDR3 is TGCGCCAGCAGCGCGGGACAGGGAGGTCCTGAAGCTTTCTTT. The full variable domain, its missing parts supplied by reference TRBV5-1 and TRBJ1-1, is KAGVTQTPRYLIKTRGQQVTLSCSPISGHRSVSWYQQTPGQGLQFLFEYFSETQRNKGNFPGRFSGRQFSNSRSEMNVSTLELGDSALYLCASSAGQGGPEAFFGQGTRLTVV.

The chain couples TRBV9 to TRBJ2-1; TRBD2 agrees at 11 bases. The CDR3 loop spans 15 amino acids. Germline values: CDR1 SGDLS, CDR2 YYNGEE. The V and J ends lost 3 bases and 3 bases, in that order; junction bases with no gene match: 2. CDR3 protein: CASSATSGSYNEQFF. The CDR3 DNA reads TGTGCCAGCAGCGCAACTAGCGGGAGCTACAATGAGCAGTTCTTC.

V and J are TRBV6-4 and TRBJ2-3; 7 bases match TRBD1. Trimming at V came to 0 bases and at J to 2 bases, leaving 5 bases not matched to a gene. Per the germline V gene, CDR1 is MRHNA and CDR2 is SNTAGT. The CDR3 has 16 residues. The CDR3 here is CASSDSNRGHTDTQYF. CDR3 in DNA: TGTGCCAGCAGTGACTCAAACAGGGGACACACAGATACGCAGTATTTT.

The chain uses TRBV6-5 and TRBJ1-2; D remains ambiguous. Trimming took 6 bases from V and 4 from J, leaving 15 bases between them. The germline V gene has CDR1 MNHEY and CDR2 SVGAGI. The length of the CDR3 is 14 residues. CDR3 coding DNA: TGTGCCAGCAGCAACCGACTCAATACCTATGGCTACACCTTC. This encodes CASSNRLNTYGYTF.

This clone was detected only a few times. The chain carries TRBV5-4 and TRBJ1-2, with TRBD1 as a possible D gene (6 bases). Germline lookup yields CDR1 SGHNT and CDR2 YYREEE (reference sequence). V was clipped by 1 base and J by 6 bases, with 7 bases between them. This CDR3 has 12 amino acids. CDR3: CASSLQGNGYTF. The CDR3 bases are TGTGCCAGCAGCTTGCAGGGGAATGGCTACACCTTC.

The chain carries TRBV7-2 and TRBJ1-1; D may be TRBD1 (5 bases). Germline V gene lookup returns CDR1 SGHTA and CDR2 FQGNSA. The germline V and J ends were trimmed by 3 bases and 1 base, with 12 bases remaining between them. The CDR3 spans 15 residues. The CDR3 DNA reads TGTGCCAGCAGCTTCACCAGACAGAAGAACACTGAAGCTTTCTTT. The encoded protein is CASSFTRQKNTEAFF.

The table lists this clone with a count of one. This chain joins TRBV4-3 and TRBJ2-7; 7 nucleotides match TRBD1. V trimming: 5 bases; J trimming: 3 bases; junction bases outside the gene matches: 10. The CDR3 has 15 residues. In germline, CDR1 is LGHNA, CDR2 YSLEER. The CDR3 DNA is TGCGCCAGCAGCTCGGTTGGGACAGCAGACTACGAGCAGTACTTC. Translated, it gives CASSSVGTADYEQYF.

The chain carries TRBV28 and TRBJ1-2, with unresolved D. This CDR3 has 13 residues. Trimming took off 6 bases at V and 4 bases at J, with 12 bases between the two ends. Germline-derived CDR1 and CDR2 are MDHEN and SYDVKM. The CDR3 here is CASREHEPYGYTF. CDR3 coding DNA: TGTGCCAGCAGAGAGCACGAGCCCTATGGCTACACCTTC.

The CDR3, as DNA: TGTGCCATCCCGGCGGGCTACGAGCAGTACTTC. It yields the protein CAIPAGYEQYF. This rearrangement joins TRBV7-9 to TRBJ2-7; TRBD2 might be the D (5 bases). The germline V gene encodes CDR1 SEHNR and CDR2 FQNEAQ (reference sequence). The CDR3 length is 11 residues. The germline V and J ends were trimmed by 10 bases and 3 bases, with 10 bases remaining between them.

The genes are TRBV19 and TRBJ2-7; 10 nucleotides line up with TRBD2. CDR3 length equals 15 residues. V shed 6 bases, J shed 3 bases, and the junction held 8 bases outside the gene matches. The V gene's germline CDR1 is LNHDA and CDR2 SQIVND (reference sequence). CDR3 nucleotides: TGTGCCAGTAGCCAACTAGCGGGAAGAGGCTACGAGCAGTACTTC. The encoded protein is CASSQLAGRGYEQYF.

The CDR3 DNA reads as TGCGCCAGCAGCCCACAACCCGGGACAGGGGGCTTCGAGCAGTACTTC. It yields the protein CASSPQPGTGGFEQYF. The chain recombines TRBV4-1 with TRBJ2-7, with 12 bases aligning to TRBD1. Germline trimming cut 4 bases from V and 6 bases from J; bases unmatched to any gene: 10. The CDR3 is 16 residues long. Germline assignment: CDR1 MGHRA and CDR2 YSYEKL.

The J gene is TRBJ2-1, the V gene TRBV9, with TRBD2 as a possible D gene (6 bases). CDR1 is SGDLS, CDR2 YYNGEE, per germline. This CDR3 is 16 amino acids long. V was pared by 4 bases and J by 2 bases, with 16 bases between. The CDR3 coding sequence is TGTGCCAGCAGCTCCCATAGCGGAAGGACCTACAATGAGCAGTTCTTC. Protein product: CASSSHSGRTYNEQFF.

The rearrangement uses TRBV18 and TRBJ2-2, with 7 bases lining up with TRBD1. The CDR3 has 14 amino acids. Trimming removed 4 bases from V and 1 base from J; junction bases left unmatched: 0. Germline V gene data show CDR1 as KGHSH and CDR2 as LQKENI. CDR3 bases: TGTGCCAGCTCACGACAGGGGAACACCGGGGAGCTGTTTTTT. Amino acids: CASSRQGNTGELFF.

The chain employs TRBV19 and TRBJ1-1; 7 bases align to TRBD1. V gave up 7 bases and J gave up 1 base; unmatched junction bases: 3. There are 13 residues in the CDR3. Germline V gene sequence: CDR1 LNHDA, CDR2 SQIVND (reference sequence). CDR3 DNA sequence: TGTGCCAGTATGGACAGGAGGAACACTGAAGCTTTCTTT. It translates to CASMDRRNTEAFF.